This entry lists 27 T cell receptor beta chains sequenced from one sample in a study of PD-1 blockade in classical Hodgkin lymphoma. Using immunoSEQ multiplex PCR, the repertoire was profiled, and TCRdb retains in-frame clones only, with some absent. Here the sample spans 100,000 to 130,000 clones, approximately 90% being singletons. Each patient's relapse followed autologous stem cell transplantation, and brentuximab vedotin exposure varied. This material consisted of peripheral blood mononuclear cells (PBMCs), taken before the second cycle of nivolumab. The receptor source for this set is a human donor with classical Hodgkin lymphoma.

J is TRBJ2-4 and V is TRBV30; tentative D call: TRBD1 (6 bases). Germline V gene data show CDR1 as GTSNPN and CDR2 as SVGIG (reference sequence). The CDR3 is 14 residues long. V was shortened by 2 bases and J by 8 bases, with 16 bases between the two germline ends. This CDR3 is CAWSREGGVDIQYF. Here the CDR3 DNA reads TGTGCCTGGAGTCGCGAAGGGGGAGTGGACATTCAGTACTTC.

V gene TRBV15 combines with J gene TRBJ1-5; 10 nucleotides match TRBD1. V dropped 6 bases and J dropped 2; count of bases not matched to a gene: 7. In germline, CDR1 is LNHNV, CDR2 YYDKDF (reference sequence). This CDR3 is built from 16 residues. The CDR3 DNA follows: TGTGCCACCAGTCTGACAGGGGGCCTCGGCAATCAGCCCCAGCATTTT. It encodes CATSLTGGLGNQPQHF.

The CDR3 nucleotides are TGTGCCAGCAGTTACTCGATTCCCCCTCGGAATGAGCAGTTCTTC. Translating gives CASSYSIPPRNEQFF. This chain connects TRBV6-6 to TRBJ2-1; D not certain. Germline V CDR1 and CDR2: MNHNY, SVGAGI (reference sequence). The CDR3 spans 15 residues. V gave up 0 bases and J gave up 7 bases, with 13 bases separating them.

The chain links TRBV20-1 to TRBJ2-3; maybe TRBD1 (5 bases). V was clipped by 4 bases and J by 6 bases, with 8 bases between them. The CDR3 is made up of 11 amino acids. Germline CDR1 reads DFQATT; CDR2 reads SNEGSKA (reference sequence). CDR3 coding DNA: TGCAGTGCTACACGACAGGATACGCAGTATTTT. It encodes CSATRQDTQYF.

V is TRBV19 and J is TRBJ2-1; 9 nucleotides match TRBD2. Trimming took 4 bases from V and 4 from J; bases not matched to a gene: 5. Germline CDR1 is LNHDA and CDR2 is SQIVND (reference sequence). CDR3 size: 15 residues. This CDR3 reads CASSTLAGGYNEQFF. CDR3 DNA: TGTGCCAGTAGTACACTAGCGGGCGGTTACAATGAGCAGTTCTTC.

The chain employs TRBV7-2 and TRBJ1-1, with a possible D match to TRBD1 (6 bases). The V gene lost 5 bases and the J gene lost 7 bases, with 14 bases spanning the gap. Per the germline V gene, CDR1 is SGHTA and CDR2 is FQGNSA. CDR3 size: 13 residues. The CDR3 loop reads CASSPPGHSEAFF. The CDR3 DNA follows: TGTGCCAGCAGCCCTCCGGGACATAGTGAAGCTTTCTTT.

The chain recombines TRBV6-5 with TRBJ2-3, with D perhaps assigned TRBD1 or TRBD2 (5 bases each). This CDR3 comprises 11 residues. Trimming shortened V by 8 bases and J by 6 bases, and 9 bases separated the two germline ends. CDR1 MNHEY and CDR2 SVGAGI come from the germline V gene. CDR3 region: CASGDGDTQYF. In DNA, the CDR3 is TGTGCCAGCGGGGACGGGGATACGCAGTATTTT.

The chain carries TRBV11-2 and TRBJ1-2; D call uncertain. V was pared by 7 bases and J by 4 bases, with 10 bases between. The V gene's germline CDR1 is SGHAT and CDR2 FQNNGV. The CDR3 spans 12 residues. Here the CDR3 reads CASNQNSYGYTF. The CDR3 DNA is TGTGCCAGCAACCAAAACAGCTATGGCTACACCTTC.

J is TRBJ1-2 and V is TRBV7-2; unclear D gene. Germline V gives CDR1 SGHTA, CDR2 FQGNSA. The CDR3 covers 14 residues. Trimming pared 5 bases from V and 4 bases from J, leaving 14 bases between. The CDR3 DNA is TGTGCCAGCAGCCCCCTATCAACAGCCTATGGCTACACCTTC. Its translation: CASSPLSTAYGYTF.

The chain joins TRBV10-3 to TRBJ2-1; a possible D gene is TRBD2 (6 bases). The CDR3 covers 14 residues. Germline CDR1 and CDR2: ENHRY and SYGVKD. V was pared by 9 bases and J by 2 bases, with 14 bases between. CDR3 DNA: TGTGCCATGGCCTCGGGGGTCACCTACAATGAGCAGTTCTTC. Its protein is CAMASGVTYNEQFF.

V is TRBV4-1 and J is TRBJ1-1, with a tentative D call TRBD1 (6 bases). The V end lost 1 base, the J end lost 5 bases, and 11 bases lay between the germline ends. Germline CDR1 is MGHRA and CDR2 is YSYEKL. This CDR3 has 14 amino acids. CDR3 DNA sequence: TGCGCCAGCAGCCAAGTTAGAGGGGGGACTGAAGCTTTCTTT. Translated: CASSQVRGGTEAFF.

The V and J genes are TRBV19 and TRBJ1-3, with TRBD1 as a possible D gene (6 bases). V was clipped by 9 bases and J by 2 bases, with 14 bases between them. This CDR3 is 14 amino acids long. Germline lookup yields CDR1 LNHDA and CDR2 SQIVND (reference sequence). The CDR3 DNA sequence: TGTGCCAGCCGCCGGGGGCACGCTGGAAACACCATATATTTT. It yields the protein CASRRGHAGNTIYF.

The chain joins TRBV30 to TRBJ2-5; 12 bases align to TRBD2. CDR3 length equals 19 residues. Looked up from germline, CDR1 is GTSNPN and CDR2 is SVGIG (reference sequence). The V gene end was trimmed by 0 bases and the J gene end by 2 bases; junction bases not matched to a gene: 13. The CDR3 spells CAWSVRGRLAGGYQETQYF. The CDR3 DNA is TGTGCCTGGAGTGTACGGGGGAGGCTAGCGGGAGGGTATCAAGAGACCCAGTACTTC.

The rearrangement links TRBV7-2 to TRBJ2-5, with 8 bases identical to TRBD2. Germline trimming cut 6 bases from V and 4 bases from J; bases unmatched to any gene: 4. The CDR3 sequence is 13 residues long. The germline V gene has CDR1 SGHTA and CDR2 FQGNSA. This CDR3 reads CASRSGSSETQYF. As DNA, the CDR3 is TGTGCCAGCAGGAGCGGGAGCTCAGAGACCCAGTACTTC.

This CDR3 is CASSRGTGAQQPQHF. CDR3 DNA sequence: TGTGCCAGCAGCCGGGGGACAGGGGCGCAACAGCCCCAGCATTTT. The chain links TRBV5-6 to TRBJ1-5, with TRBD1 matching 10 bases. This CDR3 is 15 amino acids long. Losses at the gene ends were 4 bases for V and 7 bases for J; bases not matched to a gene: 8. CDR1 is SGHDT and CDR2 is YYEEEE in the germline V gene.

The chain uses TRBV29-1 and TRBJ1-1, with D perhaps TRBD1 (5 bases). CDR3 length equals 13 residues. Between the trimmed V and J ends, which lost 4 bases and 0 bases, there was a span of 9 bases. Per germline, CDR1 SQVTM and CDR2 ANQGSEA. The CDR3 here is CSVAGHMNTEAFF. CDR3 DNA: TGCAGCGTTGCCGGACACATGAACACTGAAGCTTTCTTT.

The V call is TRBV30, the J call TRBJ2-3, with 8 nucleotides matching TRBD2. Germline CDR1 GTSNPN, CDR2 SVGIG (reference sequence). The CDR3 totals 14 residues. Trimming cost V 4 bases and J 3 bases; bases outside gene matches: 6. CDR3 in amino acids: CAWNSAGVTDTQYF. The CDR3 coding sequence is TGTGCCTGGAATTCAGCGGGAGTAACAGATACGCAGTATTTT.

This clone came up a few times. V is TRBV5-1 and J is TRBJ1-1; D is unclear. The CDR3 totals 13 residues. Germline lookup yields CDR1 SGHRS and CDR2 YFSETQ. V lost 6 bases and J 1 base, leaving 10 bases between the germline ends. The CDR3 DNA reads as TGCGCCAGCAAGATCGGAGGGAACACTGAAGCTTTCTTT. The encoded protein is CASKIGGNTEAFF.

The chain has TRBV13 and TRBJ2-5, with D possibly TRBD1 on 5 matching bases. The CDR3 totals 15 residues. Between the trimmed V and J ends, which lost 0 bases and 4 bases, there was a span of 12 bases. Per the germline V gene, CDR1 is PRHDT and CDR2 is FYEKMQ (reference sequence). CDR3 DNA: TGTGCCAGCAGCTTAGGCAGAGACAGTTTAGAGACCCAGTACTTC. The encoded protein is CASSLGRDSLETQYF. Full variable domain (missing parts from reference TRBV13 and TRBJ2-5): AAGVIQSPRHLIKEKRETATLKCYPIPRHDTVYWYQQGPGQDPQFLISFYEKMQSDKGSIPDRFSAQQFSDYHSELNMSSLELGDSALYFCASSLGRDSLETQYFGPGTRLLVL.

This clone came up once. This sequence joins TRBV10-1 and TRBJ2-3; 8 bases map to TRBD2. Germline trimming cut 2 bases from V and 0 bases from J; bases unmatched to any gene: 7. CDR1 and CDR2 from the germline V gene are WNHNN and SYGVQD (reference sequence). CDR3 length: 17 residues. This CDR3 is CASSEAGTSGSTDTQYF. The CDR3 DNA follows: TGCGCCAGCAGTGAGGCCGGCACTAGCGGTAGCACAGATACGCAGTATTTT.

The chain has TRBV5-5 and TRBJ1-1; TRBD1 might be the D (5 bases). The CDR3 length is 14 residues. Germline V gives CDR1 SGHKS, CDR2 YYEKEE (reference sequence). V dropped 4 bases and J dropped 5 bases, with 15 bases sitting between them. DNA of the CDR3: TGTGCCAGCAGCGGCGTGGGCGGGGGTACTGAAGCTTTCTTT. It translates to CASSGVGGGTEAFF.

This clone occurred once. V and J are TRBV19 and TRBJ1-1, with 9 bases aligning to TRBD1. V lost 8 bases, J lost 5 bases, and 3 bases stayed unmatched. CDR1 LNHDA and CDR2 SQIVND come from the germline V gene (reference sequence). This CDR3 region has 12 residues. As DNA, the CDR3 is TGTGCCAGTCGACAGGGGGAGACTGAAGCTTTCTTT. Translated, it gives CASRQGETEAFF.

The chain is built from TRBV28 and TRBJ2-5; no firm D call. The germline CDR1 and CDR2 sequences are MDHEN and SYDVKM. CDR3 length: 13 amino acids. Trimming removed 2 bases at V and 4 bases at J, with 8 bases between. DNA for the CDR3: TGTGCCAGCAGTTTACACCTGTCAGAGACCCAGTACTTC. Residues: CASSLHLSETQYF.

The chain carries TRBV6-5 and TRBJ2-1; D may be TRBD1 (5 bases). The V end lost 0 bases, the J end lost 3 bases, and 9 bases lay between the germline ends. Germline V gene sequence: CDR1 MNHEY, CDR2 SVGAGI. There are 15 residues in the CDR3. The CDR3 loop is CASSYSGARYNEQFF. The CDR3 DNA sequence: TGTGCCAGCAGTTACTCAGGGGCCCGCTACAATGAGCAGTTCTTC.

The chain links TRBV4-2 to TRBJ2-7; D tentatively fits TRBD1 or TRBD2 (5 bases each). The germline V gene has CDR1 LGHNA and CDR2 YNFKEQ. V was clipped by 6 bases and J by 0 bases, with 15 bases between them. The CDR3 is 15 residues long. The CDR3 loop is CASRGTQMSSYEQYF. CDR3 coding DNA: TGTGCCAGCAGGGGGACGCAGATGAGCTCCTACGAGCAGTACTTC.

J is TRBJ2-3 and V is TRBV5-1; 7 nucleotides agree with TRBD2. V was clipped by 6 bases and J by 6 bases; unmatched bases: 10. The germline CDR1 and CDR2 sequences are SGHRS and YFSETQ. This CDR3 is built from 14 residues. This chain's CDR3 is CASTWGLPLDTQYF. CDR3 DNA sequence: TGCGCCAGCACCTGGGGACTACCGCTGGATACGCAGTATTTT.

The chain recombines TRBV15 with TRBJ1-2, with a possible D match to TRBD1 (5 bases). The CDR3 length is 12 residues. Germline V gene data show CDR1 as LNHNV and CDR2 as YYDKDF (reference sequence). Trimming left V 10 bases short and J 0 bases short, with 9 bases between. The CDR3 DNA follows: TGTGCCATATTGGACACTAACTATGGCTACACCTTC. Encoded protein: CAILDTNYGYTF.